The 5 T cell receptor beta chains below were found in one sample sequenced in a study of post-analysis software for immune sequencing data. Study-wide findings and caveats: The study found TRBV5-6, TRBV5-1 and TRBV20-1 among 4 or 5 TRBV segments more frequent in patients than controls.

Built from TCR beta cDNA, the libraries had unique molecular identifiers in them. TCRdb independently ran MiXCR on the PCR reads; one entry per CDR3 protein. The profile shows hundreds of thousands of distinct CDR3 sequences, roughly 27% of them singletons. Their target antigens are unknown. Input material: blood. The receptors come from a girl aged 10-17 years with multiple sclerosis.

The V and J genes are TRBV5-5 and TRBJ2-1, with D perhaps matching TRBD1 (6 bases). CDR3 size: 18 residues. V was clipped by 7 bases and J by 1 base, with 24 bases between them. Germline lookup yields CDR1 SGHKS and CDR2 YYEKEE (reference sequence). CDR3 in DNA: TGTGCCAGCCGTCCTGTCTTACAGGGTACGCGGTCCTACAATGAGCAGTTCTTC. It codes for CASRPVLQGTRSYNEQFF.

This chain links TRBV6-1 with TRBJ2-1; 9 nucleotides align to TRBD2. The CDR3 loop spans 13 amino acids. V trimming: 7 bases; J trimming: 8 bases; junction bases outside the gene matches: 6. Germline V lookup: CDR1 MNHNS, CDR2 SASEGT. CDR3 amino acids: CASKLAGGHEQFF. The CDR3 DNA reads TGTGCCAGCAAACTAGCGGGTGGTCATGAGCAGTTCTTC.

V is TRBV5-1 and J is TRBJ2-5; 11 bases are a match to TRBD1. The CDR3 runs 17 residues. Unmatched junction bases numbered 13, after V lost 4 bases and J lost 5 bases. The germline CDR1 and CDR2 sequences are SGHRS and YFSETQ. CDR3 residues: CASSPTSRTGGGETQYF. The CDR3 coding sequence is TGCGCCAGCAGCCCGACCTCCCGGACAGGGGGCGGGGAGACCCAGTACTTC.

The genes are TRBV20-1 and TRBJ2-3, with TRBD2 matching 7 bases. The CDR3 is 13 residues long. With V trimmed by 4 bases and J by 3 bases, 4 bases remained unmatched. CDR1 and CDR2 (germline): DFQATT, SNEGSKA (reference sequence). The chain's CDR3 is CSAKAGPTDTQYF. As DNA, the CDR3 is TGCAGTGCTAAAGCGGGACCTACAGATACGCAGTATTTT.

This clonotype came up a few times. V usage is TRBV7-9 and J usage is TRBJ1-2, with 9 bases lining up with TRBD1. With 3 bases clipped from V and 0 bases from J, the junction kept 5 bases outside the gene matches. The CDR3 consists of 16 residues. Germline V CDR1 and CDR2: SEHNR, FQNEAQ (reference sequence). CDR3 DNA: TGTGCCAGCAGCTTTACCGACAGGGGGTCTAACTATGGCTACACCTTC. It encodes CASSFTDRGSNYGYTF.